These T cell receptor beta chains were read from a single sample in a study of blood T cell repertoires in COVID-19. Sequencing was performed with immunoSEQ multiplex PCR; in TCRdb, only in-frame clones are kept and a portion is missing. The sample holds a few hundred thousand clones, approximately 84% seen once. Sequenced sample: PBMCs or T cells enriched from blood (not recorded which). The source is a young woman who had recovered from COVID-19. CDR3s include the opening cysteine and the closing phenylalanine or tryptophan. The D gene is left open where the match is weak. Size is stated for part of the rows, as once, few or many counts, or as a class when the clone is expanded.

>TRBJ1-4|.|TRBV7-2|TRBD1
TGTGCCAGCAGCCTCCCCCGGGACAGCCCTAATGAAAAACTGTTTTTT
CASSLPRDSPNEKLFF
>TRBJ2-7|.|TRBV13|TRBD2
TGTGCCAGCAGCGATGGACTAGCGGGGGCCTACGAGCAGTACTTC
CASSDGLAGAYEQYF
>TRBJ1-5|.|TRBV3-1/TRBV3-2|.
TGTGCCAGCAGCCAAGACGGTGTAAGAGGGCGGCCCCAGCATTTT
CASSQDGVRGRPQHF
>TRBJ2-3|.|TRBV7-8|.
TGTGCCAGCAGCCAACTTACAGATACGCAGTATTTT
CASSQLTDTQYF
>TRBJ2-7|few|TRBV6-5|TRBD2
TGTGCCAGCAGTTCTACCGGACTAGCGCGCTACGAGCAGTACTTC
CASSSTGLARYEQYF
>TRBJ2-1|.|TRBV13|.
TGTGCCAGCAGCCCAGAGACAGTTTCCTACAATGAGCAGTTCTTC
CASSPETVSYNEQFF
>TRBJ2-5|.|TRBV5-1|.
TGCGCCAGCTCCGGAGGAGAGGGAGAGACCCAGTACTTC
CASSGGEGETQYF
>TRBJ2-2|.|TRBV4-1|.
TGCGCCAGCAGCCACCCCGGAGTGGGGGGGAACACCGGGGAGCTGTTTTTT
CASSHPGVGGNTGELFF
>TRBJ2-7|.|TRBV9|TRBD1
TGTGCCAGCAGCGTAGATAGCTGGGGGAAGCCAGGGGGATCCTACGAGCAGTACTTC
CASSVDSWGKPGGSYEQYF
>TRBJ1-1|.|TRBV3-1/TRBV3-2|TRBD1
TGTGCCAGCAGCTTCTATAAGACAGGGCCTGAAGCTTTCTTT
CASSFYKTGPEAFF
>TRBJ2-7|.|TRBV19|TRBD2
TGTGCCAGTAGTCCGCGCGGACTAGCGGGGGCCCAGCAGTACTTC
CASSPRGLAGAQQYF